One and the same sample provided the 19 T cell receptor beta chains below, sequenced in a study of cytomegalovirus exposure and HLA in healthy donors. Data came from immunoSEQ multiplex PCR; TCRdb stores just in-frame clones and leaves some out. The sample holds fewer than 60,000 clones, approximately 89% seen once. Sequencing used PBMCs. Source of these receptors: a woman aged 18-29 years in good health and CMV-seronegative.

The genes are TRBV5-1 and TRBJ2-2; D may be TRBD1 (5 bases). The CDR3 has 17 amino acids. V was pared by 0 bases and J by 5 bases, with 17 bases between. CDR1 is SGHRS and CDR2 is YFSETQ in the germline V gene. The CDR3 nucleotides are TGCGCCAGCAGCTTGGCCCCAGCAGGCCAGGGTACCGGGGAGCTGTTTTTT. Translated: CASSLAPAGQGTGELFF.

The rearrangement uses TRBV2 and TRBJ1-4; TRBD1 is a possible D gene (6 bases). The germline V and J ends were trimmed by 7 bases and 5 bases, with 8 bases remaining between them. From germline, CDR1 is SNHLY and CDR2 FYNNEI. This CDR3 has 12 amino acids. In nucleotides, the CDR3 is TGTGCCAGCACCGACAGGAATGAAAAACTGTTTTTT. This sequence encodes CASTDRNEKLFF. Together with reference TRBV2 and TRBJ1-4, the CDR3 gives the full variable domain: EPEVTQTPSHQVTQMGQEVILRCVPISNHLYFYWYRQILGQKVEFLVSFYNNEISEKSEIFDDQFSVERPDGSNFTLKIRSTKLEDSAMYFCASTDRNEKLFFGSGTQLSVL.

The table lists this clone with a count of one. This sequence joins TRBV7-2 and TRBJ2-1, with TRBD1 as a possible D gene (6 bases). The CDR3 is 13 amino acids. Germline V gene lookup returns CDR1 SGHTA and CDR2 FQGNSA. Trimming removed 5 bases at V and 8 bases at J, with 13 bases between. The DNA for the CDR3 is TGTGCCAGCAGCACCTCAGGGGCATATGAGCAGTTCTTC. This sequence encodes CASSTSGAYEQFF.

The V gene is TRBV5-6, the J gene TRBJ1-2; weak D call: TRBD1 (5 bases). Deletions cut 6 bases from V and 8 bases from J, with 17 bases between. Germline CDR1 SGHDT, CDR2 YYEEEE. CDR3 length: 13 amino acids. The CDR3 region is CASNPPGSGGYTF. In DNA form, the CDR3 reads TGTGCCAGCAACCCCCCAGGGTCGGGCGGCTACACCTTC. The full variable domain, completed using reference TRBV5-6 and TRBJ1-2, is DAGVTQSPTHLIKTRGQQVTLRCSPKSGHDTVSWYQQALGQGPQFIFQYYEEEERQRGNFPDRFSGHQFPNYSSELNVNALLLGDSALYLCASNPPGSGGYTFGSGTRLTVV.

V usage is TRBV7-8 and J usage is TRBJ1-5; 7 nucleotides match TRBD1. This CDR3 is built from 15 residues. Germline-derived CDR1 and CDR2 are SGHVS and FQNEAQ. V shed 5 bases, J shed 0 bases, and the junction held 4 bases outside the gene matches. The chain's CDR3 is CASSPDRVSNQPQHF. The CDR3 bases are TGTGCCAGCAGCCCCGACAGGGTTAGCAATCAGCCCCAGCATTTT.

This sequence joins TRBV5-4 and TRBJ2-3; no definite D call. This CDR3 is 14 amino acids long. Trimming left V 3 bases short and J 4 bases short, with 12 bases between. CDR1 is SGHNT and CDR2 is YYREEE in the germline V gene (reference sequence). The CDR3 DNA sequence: TGTGCCAGCAGCTCCCCGGCAGGTCCAGATACGCAGTATTTT. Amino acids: CASSSPAGPDTQYF. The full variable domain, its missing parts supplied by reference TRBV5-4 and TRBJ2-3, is ETGVTQSPTHLIKTRGQQVTLRCSSQSGHNTVSWYQQALGQGPQFIFQYYREEENGRGNFPPRFSGLQFPNYSSELNVNALELDDSALYLCASSSPAGPDTQYFGPGTRLTVL.

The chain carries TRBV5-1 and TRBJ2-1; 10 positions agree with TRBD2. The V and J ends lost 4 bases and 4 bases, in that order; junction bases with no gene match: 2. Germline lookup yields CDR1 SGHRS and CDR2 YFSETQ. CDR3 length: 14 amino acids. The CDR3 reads CASSLAGAYNEQFF. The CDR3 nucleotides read TGCGCCAGCAGCCTAGCGGGGGCTTACAATGAGCAGTTCTTC.

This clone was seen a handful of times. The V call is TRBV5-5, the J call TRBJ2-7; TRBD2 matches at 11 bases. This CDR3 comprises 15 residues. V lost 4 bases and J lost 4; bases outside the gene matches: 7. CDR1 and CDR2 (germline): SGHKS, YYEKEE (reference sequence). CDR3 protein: CASSPLAGDQYEQYF. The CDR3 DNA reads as TGTGCCAGCAGCCCACTAGCGGGGGACCAGTACGAGCAGTACTTC.

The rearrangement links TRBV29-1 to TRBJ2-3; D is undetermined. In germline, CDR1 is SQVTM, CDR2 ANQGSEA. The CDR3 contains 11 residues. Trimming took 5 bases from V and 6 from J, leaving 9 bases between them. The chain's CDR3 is CSVLLRDTQYF. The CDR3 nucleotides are TGCAGCGTTCTATTGCGGGATACGCAGTATTTT.

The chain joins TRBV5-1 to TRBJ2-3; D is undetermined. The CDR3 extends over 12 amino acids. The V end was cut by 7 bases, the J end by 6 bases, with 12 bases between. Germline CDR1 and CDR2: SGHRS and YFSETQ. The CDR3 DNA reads TGCGCCAGCCGCCAAGAGGCCGATACGCAGTATTTT. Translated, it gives CASRQEADTQYF.

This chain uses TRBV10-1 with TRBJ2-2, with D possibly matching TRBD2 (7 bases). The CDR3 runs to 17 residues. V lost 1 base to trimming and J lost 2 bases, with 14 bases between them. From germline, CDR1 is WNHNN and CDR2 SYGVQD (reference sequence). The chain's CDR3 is CASSEWGGQTNTGELFF. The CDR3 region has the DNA TGCGCCAGCAGTGAGTGGGGGGGGCAAACCAACACCGGGGAGCTGTTTTTT.

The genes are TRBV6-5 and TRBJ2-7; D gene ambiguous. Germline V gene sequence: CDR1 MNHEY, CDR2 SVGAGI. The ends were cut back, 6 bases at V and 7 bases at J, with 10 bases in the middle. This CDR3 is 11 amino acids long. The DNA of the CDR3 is TGTGCCAGCAGCCTTACGAGGGAGCAGTACTTC. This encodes CASSLTREQYF.

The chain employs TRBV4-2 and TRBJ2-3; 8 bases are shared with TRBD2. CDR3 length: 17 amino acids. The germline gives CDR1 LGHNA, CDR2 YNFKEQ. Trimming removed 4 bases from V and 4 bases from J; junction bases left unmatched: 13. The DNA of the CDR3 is TGTGCCAGCAGCCCCAGTGGGGTAGCGGGGAGCGCAGATACGCAGTATTTT. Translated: CASSPSGVAGSADTQYF.

CDR3 loop: CASSLNRVGETQYF. The CDR3 bases are TGTGCCAGCAGCCTTAACAGGGTGGGGGAGACCCAGTACTTC. V and J are TRBV2 and TRBJ2-5; tentatively, D is TRBD1 (6 bases). CDR1 is SNHLY, CDR2 FYNNEI, per germline. CDR3 length: 14 amino acids. V was trimmed by 6 bases and J by 5 bases, leaving 16 bases between them.

CDR3 DNA sequence: TGCGCCAGCAGTCGGGACAGTCTTAGCTCCTACGAGCAGTACTTC. It translates to CASSRDSLSSYEQYF. The chain is built from TRBV5-1 and TRBJ2-7, with 7 bases fitting TRBD1. The CDR3 is 15 amino acids. V was clipped by 5 bases and J by 0 bases; unmatched bases: 8. CDR1 SGHRS and CDR2 YFSETQ come from the germline V gene. Combining the CDR3 with reference TRBV5-1 and TRBJ2-7 gives the whole variable domain KAGVTQTPRYLIKTRGQQVTLSCSPISGHRSVSWYQQTPGQGLQFLFEYFSETQRNKGNFPGRFSGRQFSNSRSEMNVSTLELGDSALYLCASSRDSLSSYEQYFGPGTRLTVT.

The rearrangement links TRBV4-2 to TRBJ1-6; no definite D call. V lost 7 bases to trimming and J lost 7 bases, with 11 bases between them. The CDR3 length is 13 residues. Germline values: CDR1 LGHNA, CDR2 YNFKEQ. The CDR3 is CASNYLSNSPLHF. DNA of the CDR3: TGTGCCAGCAATTACCTATCGAATTCACCCCTCCACTTT.

CDR3 nucleotide sequence: TGTGCCACCAGCAGAGACACAGGGACCACAGATACGCAGTATTTT. It yields the protein CATSRDTGTTDTQYF. The chain couples TRBV15 to TRBJ2-3; maybe TRBD1 (6 bases). The ends were cut back, 0 bases at V and 2 bases at J, with 9 bases in the middle. This CDR3 comprises 15 residues. CDR1 and CDR2 (germline): LNHNV, YYDKDF (reference sequence). The whole variable domain, filled in from reference TRBV15 and TRBJ2-3, reads DAMVIQNPRYQVTQFGKPVTLSCSQTLNHNVMYWYQQKSSQAPKLLFHYYDKDFNNEADTPDNFQSRRPNTSFCFLDIRSPGLGDTAMYLCATSRDTGTTDTQYFGPGTRLTVL.

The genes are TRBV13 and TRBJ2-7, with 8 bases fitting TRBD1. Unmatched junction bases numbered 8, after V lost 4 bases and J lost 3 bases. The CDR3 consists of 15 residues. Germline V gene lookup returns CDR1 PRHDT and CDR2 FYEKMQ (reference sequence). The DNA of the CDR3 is TGTGCCAGCAGCTCCTACGGACAGGGTATCTACGAGCAGTACTTC. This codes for CASSSYGQGIYEQYF.

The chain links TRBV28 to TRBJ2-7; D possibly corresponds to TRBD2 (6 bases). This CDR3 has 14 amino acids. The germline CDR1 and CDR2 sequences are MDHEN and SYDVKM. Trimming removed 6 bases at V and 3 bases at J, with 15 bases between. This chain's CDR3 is CASSPPGLHYEQYF. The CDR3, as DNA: TGTGCCAGCAGCCCTCCGGGACTCCACTACGAGCAGTACTTC.